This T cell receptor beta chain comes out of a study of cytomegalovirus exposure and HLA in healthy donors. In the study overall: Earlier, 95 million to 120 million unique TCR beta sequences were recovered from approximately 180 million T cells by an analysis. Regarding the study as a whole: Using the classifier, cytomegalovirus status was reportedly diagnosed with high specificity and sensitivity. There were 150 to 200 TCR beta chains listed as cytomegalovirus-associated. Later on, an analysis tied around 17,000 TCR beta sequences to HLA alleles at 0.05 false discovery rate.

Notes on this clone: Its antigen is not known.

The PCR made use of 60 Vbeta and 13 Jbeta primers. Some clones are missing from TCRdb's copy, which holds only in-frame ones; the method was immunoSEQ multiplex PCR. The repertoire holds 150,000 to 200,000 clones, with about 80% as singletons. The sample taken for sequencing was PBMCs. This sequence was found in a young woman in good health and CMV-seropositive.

CDR3 nucleotide sequence: TGTGCCTGGGGATCTAGCGGACCCACAGATACGCAGTATTTT. Translating it yields CAWGSSGPTDTQYF. V and J are TRBV30 and TRBJ2-3; 7 bases are shared with TRBD2. V lost 5 bases, J lost 2 bases, and 7 bases stayed unmatched. CDR3 size: 14 residues. CDR1 and CDR2 from the germline V gene are GTSNPN and SVGIG (reference sequence). Variable domain in full (rest from reference TRBV30 and TRBJ2-3): SQTIHQWPATLVQPVGSPLSLECTVEGTSNPNLYWYRQAAGRGLQLLFYSVGIGQISSEVPQNLSASRPQDRQFILSSKKLLLSDSGFYLCAWGSSGPTDTQYFGPGTRLTVL.